The 15 T cell receptor beta chains given below trace back to one sample, sequenced in a study of cytomegalovirus exposure and HLA in healthy donors. Only in-frame clones appear in the TCRdb table, and some are missing; sequencing was by immunoSEQ multiplex PCR. The sample shows 150,000 to 200,000 clones, about 82% of them seen only once. The specimen was PBMCs. The receptors stem from a young man in good health and CMV-seropositive.

The V gene is TRBV7-2, the J gene TRBJ2-7; TRBD1 agrees at 8 bases. Germline assignment: CDR1 SGHTA and CDR2 FQGNSA. CDR3 length: 14 residues. Losses at the gene ends were 5 bases for V and 6 bases for J; bases not matched to a gene: 9. CDR3 nucleotides: TGTGCCAGCAGCAGAACCGGGACAGGTAGCGAGCAGTACTTC. It specifies CASSRTGTGSEQYF.

The chain combines TRBV15 with TRBJ2-3, with D perhaps matching TRBD2 (6 bases). The germline V and J ends were trimmed by 3 bases and 1 base, with 14 bases remaining between them. The CDR3 totals 16 residues. Germline V gene data show CDR1 as LNHNV and CDR2 as YYDKDF (reference sequence). The CDR3 coding sequence is TGTGCCACCAGCAGGGGACTCGAGCGGGGCACAGATACGCAGTATTTT. It specifies CATSRGLERGTDTQYF.

The chain joins TRBV11-3 to TRBJ1-5; possible D gene TRBD1, 5 bases. CDR3 length: 13 residues. The V end lost 4 bases, the J end lost 5 bases, and 9 bases lay between the germline ends. Germline CDR1 SGHNT, CDR2 YENEEA. CDR3 region: CASSWWGDQPQHF. The CDR3 DNA reads as TGTGCCAGCAGCTGGTGGGGGGATCAGCCCCAGCATTTT.

This chain links TRBV6-6 with TRBJ1-1; 7 bases map to TRBD1. CDR1 MNHNY and CDR2 SVGAGI come from the germline V gene (reference sequence). The J segment lost 1 base and the V segment lost 5 bases, leaving 7 bases of the junction unmatched. The CDR3 spans 15 residues. CDR3 nucleotide sequence: TGTGCCAGCAGTACAGGGACAGTAAGGAACACTGAAGCTTTCTTT. This gives the protein CASSTGTVRNTEAFF.

The genes are TRBV13 and TRBJ2-5, with D maybe TRBD2 (6 bases). Germline lookup yields CDR1 PRHDT and CDR2 FYEKMQ (reference sequence). V was trimmed by 4 bases and J by 5 bases, leaving 23 bases between them. The CDR3 has 17 residues. The CDR3 region is CASSSGTQEARGETQYF. Here the CDR3 DNA reads TGTGCCAGCAGCTCAGGTACTCAGGAGGCTCGGGGGGAGACCCAGTACTTC. Together with reference TRBV13 and TRBJ2-5, the CDR3 gives the full variable domain: AAGVIQSPRHLIKEKRETATLKCYPIPRHDTVYWYQQGPGQDPQFLISFYEKMQSDKGSIPDRFSAQQFSDYHSELNMSSLELGDSALYFCASSSGTQEARGETQYFGPGTRLLVL.

The chain is built from TRBV7-9 and TRBJ2-2; TRBD2 might be the D (6 bases). V shed 3 bases and J shed 1 base, with 9 bases lying between them. The CDR3 consists of 15 residues. Germline CDR1 SEHNR, CDR2 FQNEAQ (reference sequence). CDR3 loop: CASSFGRENTGELFF. CDR3 nucleotides: TGTGCCAGCAGCTTCGGGCGGGAGAACACCGGGGAGCTGTTTTTT.

V usage is TRBV5-6 and J usage is TRBJ1-3; TRBD1 matches at 7 bases. Looked up from germline, CDR1 is SGHDT and CDR2 is YYEEEE. The length of the CDR3 is 14 residues. With 1 base clipped from V and 4 bases from J, the junction kept 2 bases outside the gene matches. The CDR3 bases are TGTGCCAGCAGCTTGCAAGGGGGCGGAAACACCATATATTTT. Translating it yields CASSLQGGGNTIYF.

With respect to this clone: Other DNA sequences within the sample encode an identical CDR3. This chain links TRBV6-4 with TRBJ2-1, with 7 nucleotides matching TRBD1. V was pared by 0 bases and J by 6 bases, with 2 bases of the junction left unmatched. The CDR3 has 14 amino acids. Germline values: CDR1 MRHNA, CDR2 SNTAGT. CDR3 amino acids: CASSDSSGGNEQFF. CDR3 sequence (DNA): TGTGCCAGCAGTGACTCATCAGGGGGCAATGAGCAGTTCTTC.

This sequence joins TRBV4-3 and TRBJ1-3, with D possibly TRBD1 on 5 matching bases. V was pared by 3 bases and J by 0 bases, with 9 bases between. The length of the CDR3 is 15 residues. Germline V gene sequence: CDR1 LGHNA, CDR2 YSLEER. The CDR3 coding sequence is TGCGCCAGCAGCCAGATCCAGGGCTCTGGAAACACCATATATTTT. Translated, it gives CASSQIQGSGNTIYF.

The gene calls are TRBV5-4 and TRBJ2-5, with 9 bases fitting TRBD1. The CDR3 spans 14 residues. The germline V gene has CDR1 SGHNT and CDR2 YYREEE (reference sequence). The V gene end was trimmed by 5 bases and the J gene end by 5 bases; junction bases not matched to a gene: 7. The CDR3 DNA reads as TGTGCCAGCAGGTCGGGACAGGGAGGGGAGACCCAGTACTTC. Amino acids: CASRSGQGGETQYF.

This chain joins TRBV12-5 and TRBJ2-1; 7 bases agree with TRBD1. Unmatched junction bases numbered 5, after V lost 10 bases and J lost 2 bases. This CDR3 region has 13 residues. Germline CDR1 LGHNT, CDR2 FRNRAP. CDR3 coding DNA: TGTGCTACCCGACAGGGAGCCTACAATGAGCAGTTCTTC. This gives the protein CATRQGAYNEQFF.

The V and J genes are TRBV7-3 and TRBJ2-2, with TRBD2 as a possible D gene (5 bases). Germline V gene lookup returns CDR1 SGHTA and CDR2 FQGTGA. Trimming removed 5 bases at V and 4 bases at J, with 11 bases between. This CDR3 has 14 amino acids. The CDR3 region has the DNA TGTGCCAGCAGCCAACCCGGGATCACCGGGGAGCTGTTTTTT. Encoded protein: CASSQPGITGELFF.

The J gene is TRBJ2-7, the V gene TRBV5-1; 8 bases line up with TRBD1. V lost 0 bases, J lost 3 bases, and 8 bases stayed unmatched. Looked up from germline, CDR1 is SGHRS and CDR2 is YFSETQ. The CDR3 contains 16 residues. CDR3 protein: CASSLGSLGTGYEQYF. CDR3 DNA sequence: TGCGCCAGCAGCTTGGGGTCGCTCGGGACAGGCTACGAGCAGTACTTC.

J is TRBJ1-3 and V is TRBV28; the D is unclear. Per the germline V gene, CDR1 is MDHEN and CDR2 is SYDVKM. Trimming removed 1 base from V and 0 bases from J, with 13 bases in between. The CDR3 totals 17 residues. Here the CDR3 DNA reads TGTGCCAGCAGTTTATTCCCCAGACTGATCTCTGGAAACACCATATATTTT. It is translated as CASSLFPRLISGNTIYF.

The chain employs TRBV2 and TRBJ2-2; 7 bases fit TRBD2. Unmatched junction bases numbered 6, after V lost 2 bases and J lost 0 bases. Germline V lookup: CDR1 SNHLY, CDR2 FYNNEI. The CDR3 totals 17 residues. The CDR3 DNA reads TGTGCCAGCAGTGAACCTTCGGGGGGAACGAACACCGGGGAGCTGTTTTTT. Its protein is CASSEPSGGTNTGELFF.